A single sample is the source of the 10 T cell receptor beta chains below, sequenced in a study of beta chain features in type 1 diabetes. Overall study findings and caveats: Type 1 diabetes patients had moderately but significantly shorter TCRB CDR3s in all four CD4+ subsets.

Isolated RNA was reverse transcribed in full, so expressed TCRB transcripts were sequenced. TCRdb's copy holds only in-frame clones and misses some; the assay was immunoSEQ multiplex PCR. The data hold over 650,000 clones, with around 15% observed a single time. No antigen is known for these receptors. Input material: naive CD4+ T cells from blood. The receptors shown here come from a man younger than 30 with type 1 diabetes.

CDR3 coding DNA: TGTGCCAGCAGATCCCGGAGGGTTGGACGGGAGACCCAGTACTTC. The encoded protein is CASRSRRVGRETQYF. V and J are TRBV7-2 and TRBJ2-5, with D possibly being TRBD2 (6 bases). The V and J ends lost 6 bases and 5 bases respectively, with 19 bases between them. The length of the CDR3 is 15 residues. The germline gives CDR1 SGHTA, CDR2 FQGNSA.

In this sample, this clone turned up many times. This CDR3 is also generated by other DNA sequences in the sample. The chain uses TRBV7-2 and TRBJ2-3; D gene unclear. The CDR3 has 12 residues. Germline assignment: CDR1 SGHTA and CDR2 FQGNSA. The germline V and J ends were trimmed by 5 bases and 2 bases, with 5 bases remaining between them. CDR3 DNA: TGTGCCAGCAGCCCCTACACAGATACGCAGTATTTT. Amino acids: CASSPYTDTQYF.

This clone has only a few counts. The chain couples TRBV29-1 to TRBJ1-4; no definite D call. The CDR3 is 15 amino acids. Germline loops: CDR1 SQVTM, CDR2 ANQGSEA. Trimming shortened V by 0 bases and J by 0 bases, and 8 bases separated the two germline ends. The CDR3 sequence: CSVEDASATNEKLFF. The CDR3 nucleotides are TGCAGCGTTGAAGATGCGAGTGCAACTAATGAAAAACTGTTTTTT. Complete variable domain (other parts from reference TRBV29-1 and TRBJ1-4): SAVISQKPSRDICQRGTSLTIQCQVDSQVTMMFWYRQQPGQSLTLIATANQGSEATYESGFVIDKFPISRPNLTFSTLTVSNMSPEDSSIYLCSVEDASATNEKLFFGSGTQLSVL.

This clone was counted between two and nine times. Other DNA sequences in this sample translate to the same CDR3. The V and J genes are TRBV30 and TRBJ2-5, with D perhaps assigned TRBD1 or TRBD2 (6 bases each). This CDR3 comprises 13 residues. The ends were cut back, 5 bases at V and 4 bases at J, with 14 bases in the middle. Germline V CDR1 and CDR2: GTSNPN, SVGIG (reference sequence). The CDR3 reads CAWGRGGRETQYF. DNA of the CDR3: TGTGCCTGGGGACGTGGGGGGCGAGAGACCCAGTACTTC.

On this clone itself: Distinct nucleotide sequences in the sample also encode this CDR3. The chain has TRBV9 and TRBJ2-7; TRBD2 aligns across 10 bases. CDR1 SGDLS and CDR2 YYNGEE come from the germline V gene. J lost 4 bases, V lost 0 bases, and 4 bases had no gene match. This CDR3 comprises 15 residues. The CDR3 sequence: CASSVGLAGEYEQYF. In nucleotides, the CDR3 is TGTGCCAGCAGCGTAGGGCTAGCGGGAGAGTACGAGCAGTACTTC.

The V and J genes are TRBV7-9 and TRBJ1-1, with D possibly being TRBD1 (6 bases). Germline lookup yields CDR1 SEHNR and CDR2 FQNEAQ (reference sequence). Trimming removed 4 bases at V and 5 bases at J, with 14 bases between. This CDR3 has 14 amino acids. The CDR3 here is CASSSRQEFTEAFF. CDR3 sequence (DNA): TGTGCCAGCAGCTCCCGACAGGAGTTTACTGAAGCTTTCTTT.

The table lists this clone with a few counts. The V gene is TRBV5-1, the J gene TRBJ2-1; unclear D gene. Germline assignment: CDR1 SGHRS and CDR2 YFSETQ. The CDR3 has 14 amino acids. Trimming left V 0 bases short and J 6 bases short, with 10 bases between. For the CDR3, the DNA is TGCGCCAGCAGCTTGGAGCTGGTCTTCAATGAGCAGTTCTTC. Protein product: CASSLELVFNEQFF.

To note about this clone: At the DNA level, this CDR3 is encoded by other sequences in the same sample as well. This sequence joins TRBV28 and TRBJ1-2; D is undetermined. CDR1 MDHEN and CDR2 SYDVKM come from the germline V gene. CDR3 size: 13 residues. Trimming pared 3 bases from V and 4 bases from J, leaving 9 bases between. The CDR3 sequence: CASSLVGSYGYTF. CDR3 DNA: TGTGCCAGCAGTTTGGTCGGGAGCTATGGCTACACCTTC.

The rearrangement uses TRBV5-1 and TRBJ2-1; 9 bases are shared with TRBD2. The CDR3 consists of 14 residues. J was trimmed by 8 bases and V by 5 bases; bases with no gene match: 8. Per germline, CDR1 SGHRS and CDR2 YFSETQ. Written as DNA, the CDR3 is TGCGCCAGCAGGCTCGGGCGGGAGGGCGATGAGCAGTTCTTC. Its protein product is CASRLGREGDEQFF.

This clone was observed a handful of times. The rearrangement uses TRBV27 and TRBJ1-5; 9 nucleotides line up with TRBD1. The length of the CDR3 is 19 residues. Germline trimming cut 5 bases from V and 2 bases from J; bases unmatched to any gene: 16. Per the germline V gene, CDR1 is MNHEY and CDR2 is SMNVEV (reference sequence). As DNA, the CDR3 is TGTGCCAGCAGTCCCTTCCTTCGGACAGGGGTTGGGGGCAATCAGCCCCAGCATTTT. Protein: CASSPFLRTGVGGNQPQHF.